Listed below are T cell receptor beta chains from one sample, sequenced in a study of cytomegalovirus exposure and HLA in healthy donors. The data were produced by immunoSEQ multiplex PCR, yet TCRdb's version contains in-frame clones alone and is incomplete. Of 150,000 to 200,000 clones listed, around 90% are singletons. Sequencing was performed on PBMCs. The receptor source for this set is a young woman in good health and CMV-seropositive. CDR3s include the opening cysteine and the closing phenylalanine or tryptophan. D genes are given only for firm matches. For some rows the clone size is stated as once, few or many, or as a class when expanded; others skip it.

d_call j_call clone_size v_call cdr3_aa cdr3_nt
- TRBJ2-3 - TRBV18 CASSPPSRGSTDTQYF TGTGCCAGCTCACCACCGAGTCGGGGGAGCACAGATACGCAGTATTTT
- TRBJ2-7 - TRBV6-1 CASSEGQLLYEQYF TGTGCCAGCAGTGAAGGACAGTTACTCTACGAGCAGTACTTC
- TRBJ1-4 - TRBV5-4 CASSLEPPGQTTNEKLFF TGTGCCAGCAGCTTGGAGCCCCCGGGACAAACAACTAATGAAAAACTGTTTTTT
TRBD2 TRBJ2-7 few TRBV6-5 CASSYSSGSLEQYF TGTGCCAGCAGTTACTCTAGCGGGAGCCTCGAGCAGTACTTC
TRBD2 TRBJ2-7 - TRBV18 CASSPPGLAGDYEQYF TGTGCCAGCTCACCACCGGGACTAGCGGGGGATTACGAGCAGTACTTC
TRBD2 TRBJ2-2 - TRBV7-7 CASSYKLAENTGELFF TGTGCCAGCAGCTACAAACTAGCGGAGAACACCGGGGAGCTGTTTTTT
TRBD1 TRBJ1-2 - TRBV28 CASSLVGTGGVGYTF TGTGCCAGCAGTTTAGTTGGGACAGGGGGTGTTGGCTACACCTTC
TRBD1 TRBJ2-7 - TRBV6-5 CASSGQGTAYEQYF TGTGCCAGCAGTGGACAGGGGACCGCTTACGAGCAGTACTTC
TRBD2 TRBJ2-1 - TRBV5-8 CASSRLAGNEQFF TGTGCCAGCAGTCGACTAGCGGGGAATGAGCAGTTCTTC
- TRBJ1-2 - TRBV28 CASSSAGLYGYTF TGTGCCAGCAGTTCCGCCGGACTCTATGGCTACACCTTC
TRBD2 TRBJ2-7 - TRBV2 CASSELAGVSVHEQYF TGTGCCAGCAGTGAACTAGCGGGAGTTAGTGTCCACGAGCAGTACTTC
TRBD2 TRBJ2-5 once TRBV2 CASRDLTTSGQETQYF TGTGCCAGCAGGGATCTAACGACTAGCGGCCAAGAGACCCAGTACTTC
TRBD2 TRBJ2-2 - TRBV6-1 CASSVTSGNTGELFF TGTGCCAGCAGCGTGACTAGCGGGAACACCGGGGAGCTGTTTTTT
- TRBJ1-5 - TRBV4-1 CASKDTGNGNQPQHF TGCGCCAGCAAGGACACAGGGAACGGCAATCAGCCCCAGCATTTT
TRBD1 TRBJ2-5 - TRBV19 CASSSYRDSFQETQYF TGTGCCAGTAGCAGCTACCGGGACAGCTTCCAAGAGACCCAGTACTTC
TRBD1 TRBJ1-5 - TRBV27 CASSPFGQGANQPQHF TGTGCCAGCAGTCCTTTCGGACAGGGGGCGAATCAGCCCCAGCATTTT
- TRBJ1-2 - TRBV15 CATSSGRGGYGYTF TGTGCCACCAGCAGTGGACGGGGGGGCTATGGCTACACCTTC
- TRBJ1-4 - TRBV7-7 CASSLDGEKLFF TGTGCCAGCAGCCTCGACGGGGAAAAACTGTTTTTT
- TRBJ2-7 - TRBV12-5 CASGLVLSSGGRTYEQYF TGTGCTAGTGGTTTGGTACTGTCGTCCGGGGGAAGGACCTACGAGCAGTACTTC
- TRBJ2-3 - TRBV5-6 CASSPTAGGTSTDTQYF TGTGCCAGCAGCCCAACCGCCGGGGGAACTAGCACAGATACGCAGTATTTT
TRBD1 TRBJ1-2 - TRBV11-2 CASSTNRDRGQTNYGYTF TGTGCCAGCAGCACGAACCGGGACAGGGGCCAGACTAACTATGGCTACACCTTC
- TRBJ2-7 - TRBV7-3 CASSFRPGLEEQYF TGTGCCAGCAGCTTTCGTCCAGGGCTCGAAGAGCAGTACTTC
- TRBJ2-1 - TRBV18 CASSLRFRRGVHNEQFF TGTGCCAGCTCACTACGGTTTAGGCGGGGCGTACACAATGAGCAGTTCTTC
- TRBJ2-3 - TRBV19 CASSIGPGTQYF TGTGCCAGTAGTATTGGCCCGGGTACGCAGTATTTT
- TRBJ1-1 - TRBV7-8 CASSLPPEAFF TGTGCCAGCAGCCTCCCCCCTGAAGCTTTCTTT
TRBD1 TRBJ2-6 - TRBV11-1 CASKGGSGANVLTF TGTGCCAGCAAAGGGGGCTCCGGGGCCAACGTCCTGACTTTC
TRBD1 TRBJ1-1 - TRBV11-2 CASSLDLGQGGTEAFF TGTGCCAGCAGCTTAGATCTAGGACAGGGCGGGACTGAAGCTTTCTTT
TRBD2 TRBJ2-1 - TRBV5-1 CASSLVGGVYNEQFF TGCGCCAGCAGCTTGGTCGGGGGGGTATACAATGAGCAGTTCTTC
- TRBJ2-7 - TRBV7-8 CASSLGLREQYF TGTGCCAGCAGCTTGGGACTCCGCGAGCAGTACTTC
- TRBJ2-2 few TRBV7-3 CATRLRANTGELFF TGTGCCACCCGGTTGAGGGCGAACACCGGGGAGCTGTTTTTT
TRBD1 TRBJ2-7 - TRBV28 CASSFGTGNTYEQYF TGTGCCAGCAGTTTCGGGACAGGCAACACCTACGAGCAGTACTTC
TRBD2 TRBJ2-1 - TRBV18 CASSQLAGPSGGNNEQFF TGTGCCAGCTCACAACTAGCGGGGCCGAGCGGAGGCAACAATGAGCAGTTCTTC
TRBD2 TRBJ2-7 - TRBV27 CASSLESGLAGGYEQYF TGTGCCAGCAGTTTGGAATCGGGACTAGCGGGAGGCTACGAGCAGTACTTC
- TRBJ2-5 - TRBV4-2 CASSQELDTGTQYF TGTGCCAGCAGCCAAGAACTAGACACGGGGACCCAGTACTTC
- TRBJ1-3 - TRBV7-6 CASSTQGFSGNTIYF TGTGCCAGCAGCACTCAGGGGTTTTCTGGAAACACCATATATTTT
TRBD1 TRBJ2-7 - TRBV25-1 CASSWDSLQYF TGTGCCAGCAGTTGGGACAGCCTTCAGTACTTC
TRBD2 TRBJ2-3 - TRBV9 CASSVAVAGGLGSSTDTQYF TGTGCCAGCAGCGTAGCGGTAGCGGGGGGCCTGGGGTCGAGCACAGATACGCAGTATTTT
TRBD2 TRBJ2-2 once TRBV19 CASNSGRGTGELFF TGTGCCAGCAATAGCGGGAGGGGGACCGGGGAGCTGTTTTTT
TRBD1 TRBJ2-6 - TRBV6-4 CASSEGTGGSGANVLTF TGTGCCAGCAGTGAGGGGACAGGGGGCTCTGGGGCCAACGTCCTGACTTTC
TRBD2 TRBJ2-7 - TRBV6-5 CASSYSGLDITYEQYF TGTGCCAGCAGTTACTCAGGACTAGACATTACCTACGAGCAGTACTTC
- TRBJ2-1 - TRBV2 CASSEERPSYNEQFF TGTGCCAGCAGTGAGGAGAGGCCCTCCTACAATGAGCAGTTCTTC
TRBD1 TRBJ2-7 - TRBV5-1 CASSSGQGSYEQYF TGCGCCAGCAGCTCGGGACAGGGATCCTACGAGCAGTACTTC
- TRBJ2-7 few TRBV7-8 CASSLGASSYEQYF TGTGCCAGCAGCTTAGGGGCCAGCTCCTACGAGCAGTACTTC
- TRBJ2-5 - TRBV28 CASSPEAEIIETQYF TGTGCCAGCAGTCCAGAGGCAGAAATTATAGAGACCCAGTACTTC
- TRBJ2-7 - TRBV29-1 CSAQGTLGEQYF TGCAGCGCCCAAGGGACACTTGGGGAGCAGTACTTC
TRBD1 TRBJ2-7 - TRBV10-3 CAISEGHRGDSYEQYF TGTGCCATCAGTGAGGGACACAGGGGTGACTCCTACGAGCAGTACTTC
- TRBJ2-1 - TRBV19 CASSIDQGLTTSDNEQFF TGTGCCAGTAGTATAGATCAGGGCTTGACGACCAGTGACAATGAGCAGTTCTTC
TRBD1 TRBJ2-7 - TRBV19 CASSANTRDRDYEQYF TGTGCCAGTAGTGCAAATACCCGGGACAGGGACTACGAGCAGTACTTC
- TRBJ1-5 - TRBV19 CASQSLPGPQHF TGTGCCAGTCAATCATTGCCCGGGCCCCAGCATTTT